The subject of this entry is one T cell receptor (beta chain). Its antigen remains unknown. Assay: immunoSEQ multiplex PCR; the TCRdb copy retains only in-frame clones and omits some. The sample includes about 90,000 clones, roughly 93% of them seen just once. Autoimmune disease history or systemic immunosuppression led to patient exclusion. This specimen comes from a study of OX40 agonist ivuxolimab in advanced cancers. Overall study context: Those enrolled were less than 85% male, with a mean age of about 66 years and ages from about 20 to 85. Partial responses were achieved by three patients: one hepatocellular carcinoma, two cutaneous melanoma. Notes on the study in general: There were, on average, more expanded clones in CD8+ T cells than in CD4+.

CDR1 is MNHEY, CDR2 SMNVEV, per germline (reference sequence). The CDR3 is 13 amino acids. V shed 5 bases and J shed 6 bases, with 14 bases lying between them. This receptor was identified in an adult with an advanced solid tumor such as melanoma, head and neck, liver or kidney cancer. The chain links TRBV27 to TRBJ2-7, with a tentative D call TRBD1 (6 bases). Specimen: CD4+ or CD8+ T cells sorted from blood, collected in a trial of the OX40 agonist ivuxolimab. DNA of the CDR3: TGTGCCAGCAGTAAACTACAGGGTAGCGAGCAGTACTTC. Translated: CASSKLQGSEQYF.